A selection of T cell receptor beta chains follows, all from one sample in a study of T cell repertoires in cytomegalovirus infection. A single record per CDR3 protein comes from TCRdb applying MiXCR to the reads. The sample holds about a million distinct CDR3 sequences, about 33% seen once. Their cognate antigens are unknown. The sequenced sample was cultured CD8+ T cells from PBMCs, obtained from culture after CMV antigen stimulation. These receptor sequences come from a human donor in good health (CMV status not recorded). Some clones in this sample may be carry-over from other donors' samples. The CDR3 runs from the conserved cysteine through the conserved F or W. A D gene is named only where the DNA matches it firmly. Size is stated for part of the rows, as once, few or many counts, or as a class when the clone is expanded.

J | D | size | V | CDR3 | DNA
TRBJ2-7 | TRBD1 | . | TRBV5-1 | CASSLMGQPYEQYF | TGCGCCAGCAGCTTGATGGGACAGCCCTACGAGCAGTACTTC
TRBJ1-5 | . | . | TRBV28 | CASSFRESYHQPQHF | TGTGCCAGCAGTTTCCGGGAGAGTTATCATCAGCCCCAGCATTTT
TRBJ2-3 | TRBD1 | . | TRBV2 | CASSEGSATGDTQYF | TGTGCCAGCAGTGAAGGGTCGGCGACAGGGGATACGCAGTATTTT
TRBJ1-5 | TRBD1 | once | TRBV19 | CASKPQGGNQPQHF | TGTGCCAGTAAACCCCAGGGGGGCAATCAGCCCCAGCATTTT
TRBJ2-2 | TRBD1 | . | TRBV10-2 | CASSLGQGAPGELFF | TGCGCCAGCAGTCTGGGACAGGGGGCTCCAGGGGAGCTGTTTTTT
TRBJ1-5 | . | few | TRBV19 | CASSSDRDGNQPQHF | TGTGCCAGTAGTTCAGACCGGGACGGCAATCAGCCCCAGCATTTT
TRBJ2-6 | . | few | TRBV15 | CATSRGPAGANVLTF | TGTGCCACCAGCAGAGGTCCGGCTGGGGCCAACGTCCTGACTTTC
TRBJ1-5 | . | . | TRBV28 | CASNETRQVYSNQPQHF | TGTGCCAGCAACGAAACCCGACAGGTCTATAGCAATCAGCCCCAGCATTTT
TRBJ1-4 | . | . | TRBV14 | CASSQEHRRTNEKLFF | TGTGCCAGCAGCCAAGAACATCGGCGAACTAATGAAAAACTGTTTTTT
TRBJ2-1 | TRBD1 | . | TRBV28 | CASGTGDYNEQFF | TGTGCCAGTGGGACAGGGGATTACAATGAGCAGTTCTTC
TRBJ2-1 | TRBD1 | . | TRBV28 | CASTETGSLRQFF | TGTGCCAGCACGGAGACAGGGAGTTTACGGCAGTTCTTC
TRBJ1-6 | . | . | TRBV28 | CASSFQEISDSPLHF | TGTGCCAGCAGTTTTCAGGAAATTTCAGACTCACCCCTCCACTTT
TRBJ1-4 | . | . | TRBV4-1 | CASSHTATNEKLFF | TGCGCCAGCAGCCACACAGCAACTAATGAAAAACTGTTTTTT
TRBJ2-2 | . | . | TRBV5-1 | CASSPAPTANTGELFF | TGCGCCAGCAGCCCCGCGCCGACTGCGAACACCGGGGAGCTGTTTTTT
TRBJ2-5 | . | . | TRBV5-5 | CASSSEPRLADQETQYF | TGTGCCAGCAGCTCCGAACCGCGACTGGCGGATCAAGAGACCCAGTACTTC
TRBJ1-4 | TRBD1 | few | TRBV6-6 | CASSYLGQEAKTNEKLFF | TGTGCCAGCAGTTATCTGGGACAGGAGGCGAAAACTAATGAAAAACTGTTTTTT
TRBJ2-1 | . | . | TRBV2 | CASSPYQSSYNEQFF | TGTGCCAGCAGTCCTTATCAGAGCTCCTACAATGAGCAGTTCTTC
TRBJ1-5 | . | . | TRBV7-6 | CASSRTGVQHF | TGTGCCAGCAGCCGGACCGGGGTCCAGCATTTT
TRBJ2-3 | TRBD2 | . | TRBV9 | CASSVVAGELTDTQYF | TGTGCCAGCAGCGTAGTGGCGGGGGAGCTCACAGATACGCAGTATTTT
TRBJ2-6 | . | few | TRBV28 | CASSFYQAGANVLTF | TGTGCCAGCAGTTTTTACCAGGCTGGGGCCAACGTCCTGACTTTC
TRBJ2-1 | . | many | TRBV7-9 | CASSSGRTSYNEQFF | TGTGCCAGCAGCTCCGGACGGACCTCCTACAATGAGCAGTTCTTC
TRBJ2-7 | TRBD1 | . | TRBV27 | CASKLIGTGDEQYF | TGTGCCAGCAAGTTAATCGGGACAGGGGACGAGCAGTACTTC
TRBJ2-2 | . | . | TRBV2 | CASSERTGELFF | TGTGCCAGCAGTGAAAGGACCGGGGAGCTGTTTTTT
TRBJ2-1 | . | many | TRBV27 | CASSWYNEQFF | TGTGCCAGCAGTTGGTACAATGAGCAGTTCTTC
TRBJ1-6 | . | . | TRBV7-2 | CASSLGRKGTSPLHF | TGTGCCAGCAGCCTAGGTCGCAAGGGGACTTCACCCCTCCACTTT
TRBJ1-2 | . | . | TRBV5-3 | CASSSMAGSYSYTF | TGTGCCAGCAGCTCGATGGCAGGGAGCTATAGCTACACCTTC
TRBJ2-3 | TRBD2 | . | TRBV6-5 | CASSLGLAGGADTQYF | TGTGCCAGCAGTTTGGGACTAGCGGGGGGTGCAGATACGCAGTATTTT
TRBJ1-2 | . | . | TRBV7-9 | CASSASVSRDYGYTF | TGTGCCAGCAGCGCCTCCGTTTCTCGGGACTATGGCTACACCTTC
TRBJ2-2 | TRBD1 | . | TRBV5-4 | CASSTRDRVTGELFF | TGTGCCAGCAGCACCCGGGACAGGGTAACCGGGGAGCTGTTTTTT
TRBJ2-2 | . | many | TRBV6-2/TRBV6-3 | CASSLVYGELFF | TGTGCCAGCAGTCTGGTGTACGGGGAGCTGTTTTTT
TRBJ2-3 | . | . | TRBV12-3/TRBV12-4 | CASSSPGLGDPDTQYF | TGTGCCAGCAGTTCGCCGGGACTCGGAGACCCAGATACGCAGTATTTT
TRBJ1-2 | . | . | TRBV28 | CASSLLAGSRGYGYTF | TGTGCCAGCAGTTTATTGGCCGGGTCCAGGGGCTATGGCTACACCTTC
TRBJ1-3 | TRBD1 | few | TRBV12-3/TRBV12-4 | CASTLTGVRSGNTIYF | TGTGCCAGCACCCTGACAGGGGTCAGGTCTGGAAACACCATATATTTT
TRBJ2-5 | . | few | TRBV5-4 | CASSMEETQYF | TGTGCCAGCAGCATGGAAGAGACCCAGTACTTC
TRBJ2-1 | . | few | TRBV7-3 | CASSSTYLAREQFF | TGTGCCAGCAGTTCTACCTACCTTGCGAGGGAGCAGTTCTTC
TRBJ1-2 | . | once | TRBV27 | CASSPGRSLYGYTF | TGTGCCAGCAGCCCCGGGAGGTCCCTCTATGGCTACACCTTC
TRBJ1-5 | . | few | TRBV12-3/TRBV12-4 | CASSSRDFPQPQHF | TGTGCCAGCAGTTCTCGGGACTTCCCACAGCCCCAGCATTTT
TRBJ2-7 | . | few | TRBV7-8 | CALGIPSSYEQYF | TGTGCGCTCGGTATCCCGAGCTCCTACGAGCAGTACTTC
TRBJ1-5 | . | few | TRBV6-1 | CASSEFGGGGQPQHF | TGTGCCAGCAGTGAATTTGGGGGGGGTGGTCAGCCCCAGCATTTT
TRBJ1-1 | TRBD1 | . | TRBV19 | CASTTGGFMQNTEAFF | TGTGCCAGTACCACAGGGGGGTTTATGCAGAACACTGAAGCTTTCTTT
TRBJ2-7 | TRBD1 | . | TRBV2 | CASSGPGQGLYEQYF | TGTGCCAGCAGCGGACCGGGACAGGGCTTATACGAGCAGTACTTC